These T cell receptor beta chains were read from a single sample in a study of T cell responses to AZD1222 COVID-19 vaccine. The data were produced by immunoSEQ multiplex PCR, yet TCRdb's version contains in-frame clones alone and is incomplete. The sample holds some 160,000 clones, 80% to 95% seen once. The material was peripheral blood, obtained on day 0 of AZD1222 vaccination. All receptors come from an adult in good health. Each CDR3 is given with its conserved first and last residue. Size values are once, few and many counts, or a class for expanded clones, and some rows have none.

j_call	clone_size	v_call	cdr3_aa
TRBJ2-4	NA	TRBV12-3/TRBV12-4	CASSFPPGGIQYF
TRBJ1-1	NA	TRBV4-1	CASSQGRVNTEAFF
TRBJ2-1	NA	TRBV6-5	CATWRGGTYNEQFF
TRBJ2-4	NA	TRBV10-2	CASSATPTAAKNIQYF
TRBJ2-5	NA	TRBV9	CASSVGVLAGNQETQYF
TRBJ1-5	NA	TRBV19	CASSIRGQSDQPQHF
TRBJ2-3	NA	TRBV5-6	CASSFPGTSTDTQYF
TRBJ2-2	NA	TRBV10-1	CASSESKGSSTGELFF
TRBJ1-3	few	TRBV7-2	CASSQPTGGTRRSGNTIYF
TRBJ1-2	few	TRBV25-1	CASSERGRGYGYTF
TRBJ1-4	NA	TRBV7-9	CASSPQGTGGGKLFF
TRBJ1-1	NA	TRBV11-2	CASSLPGITEAFF
TRBJ2-4	NA	TRBV7-9	CASSSVGGLAKNIQYF
TRBJ2-3	NA	TRBV24-1	CATSAGGPGLSDTQYF
TRBJ1-4	few	TRBV4-3	CASSPRLQFNEKLFF
TRBJ2-1	NA	TRBV5-8	CASMGREQTYNEQFF
TRBJ2-7	NA	TRBV2	CASSYRLAGWNEQYF
TRBJ1-1	NA	TRBV29-1	CSAPGWGLDEAFF